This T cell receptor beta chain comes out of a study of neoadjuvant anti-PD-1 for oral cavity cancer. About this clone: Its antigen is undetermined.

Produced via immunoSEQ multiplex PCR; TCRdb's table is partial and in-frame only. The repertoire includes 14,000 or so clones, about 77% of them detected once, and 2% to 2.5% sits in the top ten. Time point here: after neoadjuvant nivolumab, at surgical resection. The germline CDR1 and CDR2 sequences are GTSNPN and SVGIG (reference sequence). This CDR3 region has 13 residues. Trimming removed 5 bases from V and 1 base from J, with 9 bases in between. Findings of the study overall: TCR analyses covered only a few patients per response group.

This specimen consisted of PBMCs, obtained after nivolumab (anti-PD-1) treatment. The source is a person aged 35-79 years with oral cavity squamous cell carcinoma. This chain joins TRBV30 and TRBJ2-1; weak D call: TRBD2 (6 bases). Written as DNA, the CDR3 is TGTGCCTGGGCCGCGGGGTCCTACAATGAGCAGTTCTTC. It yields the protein CAWAAGSYNEQFF.